The 14 T cell receptor beta chains below were found in one sample sequenced in a study of persistence of HIV-infected CD4 T cells. Sequencing used immunoSEQ version 4 in survey mode. Some clones are missing from TCRdb's copy, which holds only in-frame ones; the method was immunoSEQ multiplex PCR. The sample holds about 41,000 clones, 75% to 85% seen once. For these receptors, no antigen is known. An overlapping HIV-1 Gag peptide pool stimulated these cells at roughly 1 ug/peptide/mL. CD40L-negative CD69-negative CD45RO-high memory CD4+ T cells were sorted as populations depleted of antigen-responding cells. The specimen comprised CD4+ T cells sorted from PBMCs after approximately 18-hour stimulation, sampled from a patient who received antiretroviral therapy. All receptors come from an adult man with HIV who was CMV-seropositive.

This clone was observed a few times. This chain joins TRBV18 and TRBJ1-3; a weak D match, TRBD1 (5 bases). Germline CDR1 and CDR2: KGHSH and LQKENI. V shed 3 bases and J shed 3 bases, with 12 bases lying between them. The length of the CDR3 is 15 residues. Written as DNA, the CDR3 is TGTGCCAGCTCACCGAACACCCAGGGTGGAAACACCATATATTTT. Its protein product is CASSPNTQGGNTIYF. Based on the CDR3 plus reference TRBV18 and TRBJ1-3, the full variable domain is NAGVMQNPRHLVRRRGQEARLRCSPMKGHSHVYWYRQLPEEGLKFMVYLQKENIIDESGMPKERFSAEFPKEGPSILRIQQVVRGDSAAYFCASSPNTQGGNTIYFGEGSWLTVV.

The chain joins TRBV4-1 to TRBJ1-4; TRBD1 matches at 10 bases. The CDR3 length is 15 residues. In germline, CDR1 is MGHRA, CDR2 YSYEKL. V lost 6 bases, J lost 7 bases, and 8 bases stayed unmatched. CDR3 sequence: CASRRDRGGSEKLFF. For the CDR3, the DNA is TGCGCCAGCAGGAGGGACAGGGGTGGGAGTGAAAAACTGTTTTTT.

J is TRBJ1-1 and V is TRBV18, with a tentative D call TRBD1 (6 bases). Trimming removed 1 base at V and 0 bases at J, with 18 bases between. Germline V gene data show CDR1 as KGHSH and CDR2 as LQKENI. The CDR3 loop spans 18 amino acids. CDR3 region: CASSPQYGGASVNTEAFF. CDR3 coding DNA: TGTGCCAGCTCACCACAGTATGGGGGCGCCAGCGTGAACACTGAAGCTTTCTTT.

The V call is TRBV7-2, the J call TRBJ1-2; 8 bases agree with TRBD1. The CDR3 contains 14 residues. Trimming at V came to 9 bases and at J to 2 bases, leaving 8 bases not matched to a gene. Germline loops: CDR1 SGHTA, CDR2 FQGNSA. Written as DNA, the CDR3 is TGTGCCAGTAGGGGCAGGGGGCGCAACTATGGCTACACCTTC. Residues: CASRGRGRNYGYTF. Supplemented by reference TRBV7-2 and TRBJ1-2, the full variable domain reads GAGVSQSPSNKVTEKGKDVELRCDPISGHTALYWYRQSLGQGLEFLIYFQGNSAPDKSGLPSDRFSAERTGGSVSTLTIQRTQQEDSAVYLCASRGRGRNYGYTFGSGTRLTVV.

The chain couples TRBV19 to TRBJ1-6; D gene uncertain. V shed 6 bases and J shed 7 bases, with 13 bases lying between them. CDR3 size: 14 residues. Germline-derived CDR1 and CDR2 are LNHDA and SQIVND (reference sequence). CDR3: CASRATGINSPLHF. In DNA form, the CDR3 reads TGTGCCAGTAGGGCGACGGGGATCAATTCACCCCTCCACTTT.

A single count supports this clone. This rearrangement joins TRBV5-1 to TRBJ1-3; D remains unclear. Germline CDR1 is SGHRS and CDR2 is YFSETQ. Trimming left V 5 bases short and J 0 bases short, with 15 bases between. The CDR3 is 16 residues long. This chain's CDR3 is CASSFKTSSSGNTIYF. CDR3 coding DNA: TGCGCCAGCAGTTTCAAGACATCGAGCTCTGGAAACACCATATATTTT.

This chain joins TRBV11-2 and TRBJ2-7; D is possibly TRBD1 (6 bases). V shed 4 bases and J shed 5 bases, with 15 bases lying between them. This CDR3 is 14 amino acids long. Germline lookup yields CDR1 SGHAT and CDR2 FQNNGV. In nucleotides, the CDR3 is TGTGCCAGCAGCTCCCAAGGGGGAATCGACGAGCAGTACTTC. Translation: CASSSQGGIDEQYF.

This rearrangement joins TRBV29-1 to TRBJ1-6, with D hard to call. Germline V gene data show CDR1 as SQVTM and CDR2 as ANQGSEA. The CDR3 sequence is 13 residues long. The ends were cut back, 2 bases at V and 7 bases at J, with 9 bases in the middle. The CDR3 DNA reads as TGCAGCGTTGAAATAGGGCAGAATTCACCCCTCCACTTT. It yields the protein CSVEIGQNSPLHF.

The V gene is TRBV27, the J gene TRBJ1-1, with 8 bases aligning to TRBD1. J lost 10 bases, V lost 0 bases, and 13 bases had no gene match. This CDR3 has 16 residues. Germline loops: CDR1 MNHEY, CDR2 SMNVEV (reference sequence). The CDR3 here is CASSLSSRGQGARAFF. The CDR3, as DNA: TGTGCCAGCAGTTTATCAAGTCGGGGGCAGGGGGCGCGAGCTTTCTTT.

This clone appeared a few times. The V and J genes are TRBV10-1 and TRBJ2-3; no reliable D call. The CDR3 loop spans 13 amino acids. Germline assignment: CDR1 WNHNN and CDR2 SYGVQD (reference sequence). V lost 4 bases to trimming and J lost 2 bases, with 7 bases between them. CDR3 coding DNA: TGCGCCAGCAGTGGCCAAGTCACAGATACGCAGTATTTT. Its protein product is CASSGQVTDTQYF.

This sequence joins TRBV6-5 and TRBJ1-6; TRBD1 might be the D (5 bases). Trimming took 6 bases from V and 7 from J, leaving 16 bases between them. CDR1 and CDR2 from the germline V gene are MNHEY and SVGAGI. The CDR3 sequence is 15 residues long. CDR3 loop: CASSRATERNSPLHF. CDR3 coding DNA: TGTGCCAGCAGCCGCGCGACAGAGAGAAATTCACCCCTCCACTTT.

J is TRBJ1-1 and V is TRBV10-3, with 9 positions matching TRBD1. Germline CDR1 ENHRY, CDR2 SYGVKD. V lost 3 bases and J lost 7; bases outside the gene matches: 15. The CDR3 has 17 amino acids. CDR3 residues: CAISDSSGQGKKDEAFF. The CDR3, as DNA: TGTGCCATCAGTGATAGTAGCGGACAGGGGAAAAAGGATGAAGCTTTCTTT.

This chain connects TRBV6-1 to TRBJ2-1; 10 nucleotides line up with TRBD2. This CDR3 has 16 residues. Germline V gene data show CDR1 as MNHNS and CDR2 as SASEGT. V lost 3 bases to trimming and J lost 3 bases; unmatched junction nucleotides: 5. The CDR3 reads CASSDLGLAVYNEQFF. CDR3 sequence (DNA): TGTGCCAGCAGTGACCTCGGACTAGCGGTCTACAATGAGCAGTTCTTC.

The genes are TRBV7-6 and TRBJ1-6; TRBD1 aligns across 7 bases. With V trimmed by 1 base and J by 7 bases, 7 bases remained unmatched. Looked up from germline, CDR1 is SGHVS and CDR2 is FNYEAQ. This CDR3 has 16 amino acids. The CDR3 sequence: CASSLDRTGINSPLHF. The CDR3 coding sequence is TGTGCCAGCAGCTTAGACCGGACAGGCATAAATTCACCCCTCCACTTT.